The 3 T cell receptor beta chains below were found in one sample sequenced in a study of T cells in Graves' hyperthyroidism and ophthalmopathy. There were TCR beta CDR3 regions amplified from RNA transcripts. Primed by the HTBI set, a first-round RT-PCR was run on the TCR CDR3. MiXCR, run by TCRdb on the multiplex PCR reads, gives a single entry per CDR3 protein. The sample consists of a few hundred thousand distinct CDR3 sequences, 15% to 19% of them appearing once. Sequenced: blood. These receptors came from a woman aged 25 to 39 with Graves' hyperthyroidism.

As for this clonotype: A much larger clone lies a single base off, so this may be a read error. This chain links TRBV6-1 with TRBJ2-7, with TRBD1 as a possible D gene (6 bases). The CDR3 runs to 15 residues. V dropped 3 bases and J dropped 3 bases, with 15 bases sitting between them. Germline-derived CDR1 and CDR2 are MNHNS and SASEGT. CDR3 region: CASSDLGGQVYEQYF. The CDR3 bases are TGTGCCAGCAGTGATCTTGGGGGACAAGTCTACGAGCAGTACTTC.

This clonotype has just a few counts. This may be a read error, as it is one base from a much larger clone. This chain links TRBV27 with TRBJ2-3, with 11 bases identical to TRBD2. The ends lost 8 bases at V and 4 bases at J; junction bases unmatched: 11. The CDR3 spans 16 residues. Germline assignment: CDR1 MNHEY and CDR2 SMNVEV (reference sequence). The DNA for the CDR3 is TGTGCCAGCGGTTCACTAGCGGGAGTTTTGGCAGATACGCAGTATTTT. As protein: CASGSLAGVLADTQYF.

On this clonotype itself: A read error may be the cause here, since a much bigger clone is one base away. The gene calls are TRBV7-3 and TRBJ2-7, with D tentatively TRBD2 (5 bases). CDR1 is SGHTA, CDR2 FQGTGA, per germline. This CDR3 has 13 amino acids. The CDR3 coding sequence is TGTGCCGGCAGCTTAAGACCGGGCGGGGAGCAGTACTTC. Amino acids: CAGSLRPGGEQYF.